This entry concerns a single TCR beta chain. The data were obtained in a study of blood T cell repertoires in COVID-19. Background on the study: Acute and convalescent COVID-19 specimens originated in the United States, Italy and Spain. In each case, the material was cDNA or gDNA derived from T cells, B-cell-depleted T cells, or PBMCs.

In the source study's methods: Counts of nucleated cells, estimated from reference gene primer amplification, were obtained. Profiling relied on immunoSEQ multiplex PCR, and the TCRdb table lists in-frame clones only, not all of them. The V and J calls and the clone size are those of that table, but D and trimming were determined from the DNA. The top ten hold around 1.5% of the sample, which has 200,000 to 250,000 clones, about 91% seen once. The length of the CDR3 is 14 residues. Trimming removed 5 bases at V and 0 bases at J, with 8 bases between. Germline V gene lookup returns CDR1 SGHTA and CDR2 FQGNSA.

This chain joins TRBV7-2 and TRBJ2-4, with D unresolved. This receptor was taken from a man aged 18 to 35 with active or convalescent COVID-19. Sequencing was carried out using peripheral blood. CDR3 DNA: TGTGCCAGCAGCAGCCCCCTAGCCAAAAACATTCAGTACTTC. Translation gives CASSSPLAKNIQYF.